A selection of T cell receptor beta chains follows, all from one sample in a study of Ad26.COV2.S vaccination and SARS-CoV-2 variants. Measured with immunoSEQ multiplex PCR; TCRdb has only the in-frame clones, and not every one. The sample shows hundreds of thousands of clones, approximately 90% of them seen only once. Source: peripheral blood, taken in a trial of Ad26.COV2.S vaccine versus placebo. These receptors were collected from a person aged 18-65 years who received the Ad26.COV2.S COVID-19 vaccine or a placebo. Both conserved end residues are part of each CDR3. A D gene is named only where the DNA matches it firmly. Clone size is given for some rows only: seen once, a few or many times, or a class if the clone is expanded.

v_gene	d_gene	j_gene	len	abundance	CDR3aa	CDR3nt
TRBV19	NA	TRBJ2-7	14	NA	CASRDRNLSYEQYF	TGTGCCAGTAGAGACAGGAACCTCTCCTACGAGCAGTACTTC
TRBV5-1	NA	TRBJ2-7	13	NA	CASSPDIPYEQYF	TGCGCCAGCAGCCCGGACATCCCCTACGAGCAGTACTTC
TRBV7-9	TRBD2	TRBJ2-3	15	NA	CASSSASGITDTQYF	TGTGCCAGCAGCTCGGCTAGCGGAATCACAGATACGCAGTATTTT
TRBV19	NA	TRBJ1-4	14	NA	CASSIVGGNEKLFF	TGTGCCAGTAGTATCGTCGGGGGAAATGAAAAACTGTTTTTT
TRBV29-1	NA	TRBJ2-7	13	NA	CSVEVRGRAEQYF	TGCAGCGTTGAAGTTCGAGGCAGGGCCGAGCAGTACTTC
TRBV5-1	TRBD1	TRBJ2-1	14	NA	CASSYGQGENEQFF	TGCGCCAGCAGCTACGGACAGGGGGAGAATGAGCAGTTCTTC
TRBV28	TRBD1	TRBJ2-1	15	once	CASTPGQGGYNEQFF	TGTGCCAGCACCCCGGGACAGGGAGGGTACAATGAGCAGTTCTTC
TRBV7-9	NA	TRBJ1-5	14	few	CASSLAAGNQPQHF	TGTGCCAGCAGCTTAGCGGCGGGCAATCAGCCCCAGCATTTT
TRBV30	NA	TRBJ2-1	14	NA	CAWSVRLDYNEQFF	TGTGCCTGGAGTGTACGACTAGATTATAATGAGCAGTTCTTC
TRBV6-5	TRBD1	TRBJ2-7	14	NA	CASNDRGQTYEQYF	TGTGCCAGCAACGACAGGGGTCAAACCTACGAGCAGTACTTC
TRBV4-3	TRBD2	TRBJ2-1	15	once	CASSQGLAAYNEQFF	TGCGCCAGCAGCCAAGGCCTAGCGGCCTACAATGAGCAGTTCTTC
TRBV6-6	NA	TRBJ2-1	13	NA	CASGASAYNEQFF	TGTGCCAGCGGGGCTAGCGCTTACAATGAGCAGTTCTTC
TRBV6-1	NA	TRBJ2-7	13	NA	CASSPATDYEQYF	TGTGCCAGCAGTCCCGCGACGGACTACGAGCAGTACTTC
TRBV11-2	NA	TRBJ1-1	14	NA	CASSLRTPNTEAFF	TGTGCCAGCAGTCTGAGGACACCGAACACTGAAGCTTTCTTT
TRBV7-9	TRBD2	TRBJ2-7	13	NA	CASSSGSSYEQYF	TGTGCCAGCAGCAGCGGGAGTTCCTACGAGCAGTACTTC
TRBV28	TRBD1	TRBJ1-2	15	NA	CASSPPTGGAKGYTF	TGTGCCAGCAGTCCCCCGACAGGGGGCGCGAAGGGCTACACCTTC
TRBV5-6	NA	TRBJ1-3	17	NA	CASSLAVGTESGNTIYF	TGTGCCAGCAGCTTGGCGGTAGGTACGGAGTCTGGAAACACCATATATTTT
TRBV6-2/TRBV6-3	TRBD2	TRBJ2-1	21	NA	CASSYAAKQTSATSSYNEQFF	TGTGCCAGCAGTTACGCGGCCAAACAGACTAGCGCGACAAGCTCCTACAATGAGCAGTTCTTC
TRBV11-3	TRBD2	TRBJ2-1	14	NA	CASGPQGLGNEQFF	TGTGCCAGCGGGCCTCAGGGACTAGGCAATGAGCAGTTCTTC
TRBV19	TRBD2	TRBJ2-1	15	NA	CASRSSGHPGDEQFF	TGTGCCAGTAGGTCTAGCGGGCATCCAGGGGATGAGCAGTTCTTC
TRBV5-4	TRBD2	TRBJ2-3	15	once	CASSLGTSGTDTQYF	TGTGCCAGCAGCTTGGGGACTAGCGGCACAGATACGCAGTATTTT
TRBV2	TRBD1	TRBJ2-7	14	few	CASSEQGAEYEQYF	TGTGCCAGCAGTGAACAGGGGGCGGAGTACGAGCAGTACTTC
TRBV19	TRBD2	TRBJ2-1	20	NA	CASSIDPISTSGSSYNEQFF	TGTGCCAGTAGTATAGATCCAATTTCGACTAGCGGGAGCTCCTACAATGAGCAGTTCTTC
TRBV28	NA	TRBJ2-5	13	NA	CASSLGREETQYF	TGTGCCAGCAGTTTAGGCAGGGAAGAGACCCAGTACTTC
TRBV6-5	NA	TRBJ1-2	13	NA	CASRPRGSYGYTF	TGTGCCAGCAGGCCCAGGGGCAGCTATGGCTACACCTTC
TRBV4-3	NA	TRBJ2-1	15	few	CASSQVPAPNNEQFF	TGCGCCAGCAGCCAAGTCCCGGCCCCTAACAATGAGCAGTTCTTC
TRBV27	TRBD2	TRBJ2-7	15	NA	CASSLSGGRANEQYF	TGTGCCAGCAGTTTATCTGGGGGGAGGGCTAACGAGCAGTACTTC
TRBV3-1/TRBV3-2	TRBD2	TRBJ2-1	18	NA	CASSRTLPSGLSYNEQFF	TGTGCCAGCAGCCGTACTTTACCTAGCGGTTTGTCCTACAATGAGCAGTTCTTC
TRBV6-6	TRBD1	TRBJ1-6	16	once	CASSLDRSSYNSPLHF	TGTGCCAGCAGTCTGGACAGGAGCTCCTATAATTCACCCCTCCACTTT
TRBV6-6	NA	TRBJ2-2	15	NA	CASSRWPANTGELFF	TGTGCCAGCAGTAGGTGGCCCGCGAACACCGGGGAGCTGTTTTTT
TRBV7-8	TRBD1	TRBJ2-7	13	once	CASRSDRAYEQYF	TGTGCCAGCAGGTCGGACAGGGCCTACGAGCAGTACTTC
TRBV5-1	TRBD2	TRBJ2-1	18	NA	CASSLGLRLAGGPDEQFF	TGCGCCAGCAGCTTGGGGCTGAGACTAGCGGGAGGGCCCGATGAGCAGTTCTTC
TRBV11-1	NA	TRBJ1-3	14	NA	CASSLYGLGNTIYF	TGTGCCAGCAGCTTGTACGGGCTTGGAAACACCATATATTTT
TRBV4-1	TRBD2	TRBJ2-7	18	once	CASSQEGSASGSRYEQYF	TGCGCCAGCAGCCAAGAGGGTTCGGCTAGCGGGAGTAGATACGAGCAGTACTTC
TRBV2	NA	TRBJ1-6	17	NA	CASSEDRGLGANSPLHF	TGTGCCAGCAGTGAAGACCGGGGTTTGGGGGCAAATTCACCCCTCCACTTT
TRBV5-6	NA	TRBJ1-6	15	NA	CASSPVGWANSPLHF	TGTGCCAGCAGCCCCGTTGGGTGGGCGAATTCACCCCTCCACTTT
TRBV19	TRBD1	TRBJ2-5	15	NA	CASSITPGQGETQYF	TGTGCCAGTAGTATTACCCCGGGACAGGGAGAGACCCAGTACTTC
TRBV2	NA	TRBJ2-3	12	NA	CASSEALRMQYF	TGTGCCAGCAGTGAAGCGCTTCGGATGCAGTATTTT
TRBV7-9	NA	TRBJ2-6	17	NA	CARGGDLGLAGANVLTF	TGTGCCAGAGGGGGGGACCTCGGTTTGGCTGGGGCCAACGTCCTGACTTTC